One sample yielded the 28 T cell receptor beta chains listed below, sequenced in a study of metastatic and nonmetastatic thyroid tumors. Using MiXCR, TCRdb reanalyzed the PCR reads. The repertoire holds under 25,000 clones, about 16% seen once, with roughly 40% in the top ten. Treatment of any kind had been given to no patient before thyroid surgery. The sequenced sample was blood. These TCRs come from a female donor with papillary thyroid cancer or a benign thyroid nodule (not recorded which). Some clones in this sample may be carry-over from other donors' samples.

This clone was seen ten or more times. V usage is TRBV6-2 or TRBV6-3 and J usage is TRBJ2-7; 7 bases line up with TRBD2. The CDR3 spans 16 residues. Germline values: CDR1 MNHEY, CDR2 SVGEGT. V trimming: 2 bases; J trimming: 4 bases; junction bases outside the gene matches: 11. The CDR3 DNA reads TGTGCCAGCAGTTACGGGACGGTTCGGCGGGGGTACGAGCAGTACTTC. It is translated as CASSYGTVRRGYEQYF.

CDR3: CASSLVFGTRGNEQFF. CDR3 in DNA: TGTGCCAGCAGCTTAGTGTTCGGGACTAGGGGGAATGAGCAGTTCTTC. The chain is built from TRBV11-2 and TRBJ2-1; 8 bases align to TRBD2. V shed 1 base, J shed 7 bases, and the junction held 9 bases outside the gene matches. Germline V gives CDR1 SGHAT, CDR2 FQNNGV. CDR3 length equals 16 residues.

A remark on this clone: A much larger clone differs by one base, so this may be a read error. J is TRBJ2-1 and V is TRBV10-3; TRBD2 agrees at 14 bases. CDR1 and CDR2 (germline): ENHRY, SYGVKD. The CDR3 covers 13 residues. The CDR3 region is CVTRTSGRNEQFF. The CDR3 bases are TGTGTCACGAGGACTAGCGGGAGGAATGAGCAGTTCTTC.

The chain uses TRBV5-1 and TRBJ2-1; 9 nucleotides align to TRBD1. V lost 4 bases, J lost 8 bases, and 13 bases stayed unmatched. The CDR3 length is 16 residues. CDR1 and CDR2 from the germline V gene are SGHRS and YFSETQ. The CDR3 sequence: CASSPEQGARSDEQFF. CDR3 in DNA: TGCGCCAGCAGCCCCGAACAGGGGGCAAGATCCGATGAGCAGTTCTTC.

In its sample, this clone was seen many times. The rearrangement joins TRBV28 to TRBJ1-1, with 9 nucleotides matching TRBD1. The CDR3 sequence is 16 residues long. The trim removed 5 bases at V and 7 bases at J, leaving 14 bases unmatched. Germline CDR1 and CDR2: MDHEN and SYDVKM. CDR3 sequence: CASSPLDRGDWGEAFF. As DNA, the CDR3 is TGTGCCAGCAGTCCCTTGGACAGGGGTGATTGGGGTGAAGCTTTCTTT.

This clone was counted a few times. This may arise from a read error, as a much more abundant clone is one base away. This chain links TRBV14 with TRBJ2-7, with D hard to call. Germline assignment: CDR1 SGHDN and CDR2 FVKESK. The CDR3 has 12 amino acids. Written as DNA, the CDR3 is TGTGTCAGCAGCCAAGATGGCTTCGGGCAGTACTTC. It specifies CVSSQDGFGQYF.

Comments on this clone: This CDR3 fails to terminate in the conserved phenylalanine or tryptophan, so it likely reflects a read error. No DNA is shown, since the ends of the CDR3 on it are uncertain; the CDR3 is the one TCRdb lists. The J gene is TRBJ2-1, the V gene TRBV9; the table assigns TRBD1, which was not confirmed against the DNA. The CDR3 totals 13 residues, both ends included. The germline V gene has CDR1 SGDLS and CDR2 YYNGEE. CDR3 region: CASSAGSYNAQCI.

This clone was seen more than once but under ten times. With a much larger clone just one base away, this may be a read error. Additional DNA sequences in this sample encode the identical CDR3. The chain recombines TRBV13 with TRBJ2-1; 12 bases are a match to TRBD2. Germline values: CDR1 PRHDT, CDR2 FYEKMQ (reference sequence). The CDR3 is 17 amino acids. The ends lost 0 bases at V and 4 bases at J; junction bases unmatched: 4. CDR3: CASSLGTSGSQYNEQFF. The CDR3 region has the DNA TGTGCCAGCAGCTTAGGGACTAGCGGGAGTCAGTACAATGAGCAGTTCTTC. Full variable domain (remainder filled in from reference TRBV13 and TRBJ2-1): AAGVIQSPRHLIKEKRETATLKCYPIPRHDTVYWYQQGPGQDPQFLISFYEKMQSDKGSIPDRFSAQQFSDYHSELNMSSLELGDSALYFCASSLGTSGSQYNEQFFGPGTRLTVL.

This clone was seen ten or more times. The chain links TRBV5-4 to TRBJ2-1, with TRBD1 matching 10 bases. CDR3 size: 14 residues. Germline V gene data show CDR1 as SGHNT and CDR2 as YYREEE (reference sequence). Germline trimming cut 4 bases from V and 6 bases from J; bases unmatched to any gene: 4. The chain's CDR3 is CASSPTGGINEQFF. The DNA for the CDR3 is TGTGCCAGCAGCCCGACAGGGGGCATCAATGAGCAGTTCTTC.

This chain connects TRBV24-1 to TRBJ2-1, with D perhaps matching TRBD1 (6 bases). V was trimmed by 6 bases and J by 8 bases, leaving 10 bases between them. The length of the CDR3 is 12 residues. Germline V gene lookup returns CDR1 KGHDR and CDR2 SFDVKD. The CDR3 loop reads CATSIQGYEQFF. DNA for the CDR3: TGTGCCACCAGTATACAGGGCTATGAGCAGTTCTTC.

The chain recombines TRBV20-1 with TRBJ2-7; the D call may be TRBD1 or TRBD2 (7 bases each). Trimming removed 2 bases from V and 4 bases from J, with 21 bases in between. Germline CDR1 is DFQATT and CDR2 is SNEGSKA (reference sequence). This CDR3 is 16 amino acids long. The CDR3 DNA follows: TGCAGTGCTAGACCGAGTGGGAGGGGGCGAGGGTACGAGCAGTACTTC. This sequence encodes CSARPSGRGRGYEQYF.

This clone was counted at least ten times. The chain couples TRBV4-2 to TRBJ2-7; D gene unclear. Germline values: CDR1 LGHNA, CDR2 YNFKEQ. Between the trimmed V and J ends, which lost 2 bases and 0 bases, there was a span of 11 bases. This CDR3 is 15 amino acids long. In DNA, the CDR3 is TGTGCCAGCAGCCAACAAAACCTGCTCTCCTACGAGCAGTACTTC. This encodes CASSQQNLLSYEQYF.

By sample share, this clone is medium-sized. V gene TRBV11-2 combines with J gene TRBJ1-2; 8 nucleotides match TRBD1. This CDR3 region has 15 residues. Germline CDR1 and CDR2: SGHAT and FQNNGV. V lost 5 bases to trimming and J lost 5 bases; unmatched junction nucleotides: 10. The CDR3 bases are TGTGCCAGCAGCCTCACTCGACAGGGGAAGTATGGCTACACCTTC. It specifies CASSLTRQGKYGYTF.

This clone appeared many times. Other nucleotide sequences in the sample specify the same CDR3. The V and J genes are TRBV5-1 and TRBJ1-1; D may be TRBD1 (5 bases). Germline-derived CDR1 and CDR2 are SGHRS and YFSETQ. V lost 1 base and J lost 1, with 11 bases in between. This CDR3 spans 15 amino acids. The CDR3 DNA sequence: TGCGCCAGCAGCTTGTTTGGGGACGGGAACACTGAAGCTTTCTTT. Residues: CASSLFGDGNTEAFF.

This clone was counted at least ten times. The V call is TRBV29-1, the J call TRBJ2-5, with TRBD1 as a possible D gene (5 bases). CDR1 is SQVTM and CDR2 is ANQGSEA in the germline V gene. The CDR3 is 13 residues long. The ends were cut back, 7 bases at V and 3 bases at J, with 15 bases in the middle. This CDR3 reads CSGGRFEEETQYF. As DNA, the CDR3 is TGCAGCGGGGGCAGGTTTGAGGAAGAGACCCAGTACTTC.

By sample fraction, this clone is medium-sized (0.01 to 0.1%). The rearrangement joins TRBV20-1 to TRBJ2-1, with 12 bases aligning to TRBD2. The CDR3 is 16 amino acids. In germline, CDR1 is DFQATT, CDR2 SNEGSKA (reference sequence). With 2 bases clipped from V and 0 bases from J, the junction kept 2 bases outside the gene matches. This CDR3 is CSARSSGRGSYNEQFF. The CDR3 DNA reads TGCAGTGCTAGATCTAGCGGGAGGGGCTCCTACAATGAGCAGTTCTTC.

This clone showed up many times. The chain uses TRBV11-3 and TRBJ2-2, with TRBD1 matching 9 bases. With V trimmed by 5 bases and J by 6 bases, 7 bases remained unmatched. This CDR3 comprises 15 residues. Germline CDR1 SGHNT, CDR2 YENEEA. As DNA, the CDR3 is TGTGCCAGCAGCCCTACAGGGGGCACTGCCGGGGAGCTGTTTTTT. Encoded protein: CASSPTGGTAGELFF. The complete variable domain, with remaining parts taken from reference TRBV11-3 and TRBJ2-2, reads EAGVVQSPRYKIIEKKQPVAFWCNPISGHNTLYWYLQNLGQGPELLIRYENEEAVDDSQLPKDRFSAERLKGVDSTLKIQPAELGDSAVYLCASSPTGGTAGELFFGEGSRLTVL.

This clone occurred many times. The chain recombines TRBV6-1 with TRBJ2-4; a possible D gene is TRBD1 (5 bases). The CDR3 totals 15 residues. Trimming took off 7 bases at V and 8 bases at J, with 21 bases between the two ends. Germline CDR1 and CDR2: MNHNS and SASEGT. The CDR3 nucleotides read TGTGCCAGCAAATCCACCCCAGGGTCGCAAGACATTCAGTACTTC. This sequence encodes CASKSTPGSQDIQYF.

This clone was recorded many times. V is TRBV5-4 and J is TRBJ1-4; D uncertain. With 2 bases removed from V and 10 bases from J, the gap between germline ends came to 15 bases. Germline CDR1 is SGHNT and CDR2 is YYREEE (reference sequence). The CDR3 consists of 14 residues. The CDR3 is CASSLGSSRGKLFF. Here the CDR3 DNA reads TGTGCCAGCAGCTTAGGGTCCTCCCGGGGAAAACTGTTTTTT.

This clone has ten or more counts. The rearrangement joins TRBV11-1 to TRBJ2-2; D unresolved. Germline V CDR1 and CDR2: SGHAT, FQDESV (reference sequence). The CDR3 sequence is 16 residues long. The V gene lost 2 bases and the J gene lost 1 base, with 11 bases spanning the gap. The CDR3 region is CASSLWVNKNTGELFF. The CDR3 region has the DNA TGTGCCAGCAGCTTATGGGTAAATAAGAACACCGGGGAGCTGTTTTTT. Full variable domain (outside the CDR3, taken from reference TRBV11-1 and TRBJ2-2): EAEVAQSPRYKITEKSQAVAFWCDPISGHATLYWYRQILGQGPELLVQFQDESVVDDSQLPKDRFSAERLKGVDSTLKIQPAELGDSAMYLCASSLWVNKNTGELFFGEGSRLTVL.

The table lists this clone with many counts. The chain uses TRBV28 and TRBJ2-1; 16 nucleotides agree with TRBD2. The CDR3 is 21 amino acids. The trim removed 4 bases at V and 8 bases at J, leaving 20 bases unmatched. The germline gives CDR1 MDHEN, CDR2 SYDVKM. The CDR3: CASSSNRIGTSGRASRDEQFF. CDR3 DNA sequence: TGTGCCAGCAGTTCTAACCGGATAGGGACTAGCGGGAGGGCCTCGCGCGATGAGCAGTTCTTC.

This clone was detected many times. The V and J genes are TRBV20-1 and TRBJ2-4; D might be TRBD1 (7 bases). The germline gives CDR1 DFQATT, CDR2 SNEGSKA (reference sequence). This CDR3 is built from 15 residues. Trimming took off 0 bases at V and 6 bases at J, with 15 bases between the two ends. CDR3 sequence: CSARDRAGGGNIQYF. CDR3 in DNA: TGCAGTGCTAGAGATCGGGCAGGGGGAGGAAACATTCAGTACTTC.

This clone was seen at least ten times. The chain's CDR3 is CASSPGGAGANVLTF. CDR3 DNA sequence: TGTGCCAGCAGCCCAGGGGGCGCTGGGGCCAACGTCCTGACTTTC. The V gene is TRBV7-9, the J gene TRBJ2-6; 8 nucleotides align to TRBD1. CDR1 and CDR2 (germline): SEHNR, FQNEAQ (reference sequence). V trimming: 5 bases; J trimming: 2 bases; junction bases outside the gene matches: 2. CDR3 length equals 15 residues.

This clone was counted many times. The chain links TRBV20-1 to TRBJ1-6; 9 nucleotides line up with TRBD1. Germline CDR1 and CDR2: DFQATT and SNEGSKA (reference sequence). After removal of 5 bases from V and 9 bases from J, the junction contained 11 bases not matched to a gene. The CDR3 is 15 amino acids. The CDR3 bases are TGCAGTGCTCGGCCTCCGGGACAGGGTATTTCACCCCTCCACTTT. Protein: CSARPPGQGISPLHF.

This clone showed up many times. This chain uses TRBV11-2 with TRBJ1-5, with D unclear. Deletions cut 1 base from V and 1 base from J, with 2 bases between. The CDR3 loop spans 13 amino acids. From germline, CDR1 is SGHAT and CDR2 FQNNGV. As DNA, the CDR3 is TGTGCCAGCAGCTTAGCCAGCAATCAGCCCCAGCATTTT. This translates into CASSLASNQPQHF. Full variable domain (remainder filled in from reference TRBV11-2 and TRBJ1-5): EAGVAQSPRYKIIEKRQSVAFWCNPISGHATLYWYQQILGQGPKLLIQFQNNGVVDDSQLPKDRFSAERLKGVDSTLKIQPAKLEDSAVYLCASSLASNQPQHFGDGTRLSIL.

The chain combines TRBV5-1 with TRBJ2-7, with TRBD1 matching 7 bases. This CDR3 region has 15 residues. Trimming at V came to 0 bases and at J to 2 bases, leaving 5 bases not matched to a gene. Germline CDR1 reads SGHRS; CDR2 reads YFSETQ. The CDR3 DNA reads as TGCGCCAGCAGCTTGGACAGGGGCGGACCCTACGAGCAGTACTTC. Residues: CASSLDRGGPYEQYF.

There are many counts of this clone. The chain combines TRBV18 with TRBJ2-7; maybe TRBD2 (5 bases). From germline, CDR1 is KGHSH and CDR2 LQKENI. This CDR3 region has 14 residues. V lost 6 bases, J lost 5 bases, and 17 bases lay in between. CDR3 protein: CASSRTGYFNEQYF. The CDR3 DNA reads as TGTGCCAGCTCCCGGACTGGGTACTTCAACGAGCAGTACTTC.

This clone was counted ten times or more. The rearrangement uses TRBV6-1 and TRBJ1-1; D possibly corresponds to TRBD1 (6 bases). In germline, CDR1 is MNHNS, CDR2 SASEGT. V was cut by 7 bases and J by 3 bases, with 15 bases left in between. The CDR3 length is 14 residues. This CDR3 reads CASNQDRTYTEAFF. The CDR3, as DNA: TGTGCCAGCAACCAAGACAGGACGTACACTGAAGCTTTCTTT.